Shown below are 27 T cell receptor beta chains from a single sample sequenced in a study of shared clonotypes between healthy human individuals. TCRdb's table, derived via immunoSEQ multiplex PCR, lists solely in-frame clones and lacks some. The table includes about 470,000 clones, more than 75% detected once. What was sequenced was PBMCs. The receptors come from a woman between 40 and 55 years old in good health. Some clones in this sample may be carry-over from other donors' samples.

About this clone itself: This probably arose from a read error, given a far larger clone one base away. The V and J genes are TRBV5-1 and TRBJ2-2; perhaps TRBD2 as D (6 bases). In germline, CDR1 is SGHRS, CDR2 YFSETQ. Deletions cut 7 bases from V and 1 base from J, with 11 bases between. There are 14 residues in the CDR3. The CDR3 region is CASAASENTGELFF. CDR3 nucleotide sequence: TGCGCCAGCGCGGCTAGCGAGAACACCGGGGAGCTGTTTTTT.

This chain links TRBV11-2 with TRBJ2-1; no firm D call. Germline V CDR1 and CDR2: SGHAT, FQNNGV. Deletions cut 0 bases from V and 0 bases from J, with 6 bases between. The CDR3 has 15 residues. The CDR3 DNA follows: TGTGCCAGCAGCTTAGAGGTTAGCTCCTACAATGAGCAGTTCTTC. It yields the protein CASSLEVSSYNEQFF.

The chain joins TRBV7-3 to TRBJ2-1; D not resolved. V was clipped by 4 bases and J by 5 bases, with 9 bases between them. Germline V CDR1 and CDR2: SGHTA, FQGTGA. CDR3 size: 13 residues. The CDR3: CASSSESDNEQFF. Written as DNA, the CDR3 is TGTGCCAGCAGCTCCGAGTCGGACAATGAGCAGTTCTTC.

As to this clone: Different DNA sequences within this sample yield the same CDR3. The chain joins TRBV6-4 to TRBJ2-2, with a tentative D call TRBD2 (5 bases). This CDR3 spans 13 amino acids. CDR1 MRHNA and CDR2 SNTAGT come from the germline V gene. V was clipped by 3 bases and J by 3 bases, with 5 bases between them. In nucleotides, the CDR3 is TGTGCCAGCAGTGAGCGGGACACCGGGGAGCTGTTTTTT. This encodes CASSERDTGELFF.

V gene TRBV7-2 combines with J gene TRBJ2-1, with D possibly being TRBD2 (6 bases). CDR1 SGHTA and CDR2 FQGNSA come from the germline V gene. CDR3 length equals 14 residues. The ends were cut back, 7 bases at V and 7 bases at J, with 17 bases in the middle. CDR3 residues: CASTRRGRWNEQFF. The CDR3 DNA follows: TGTGCCAGCACCCGGAGGGGCCGCTGGAATGAGCAGTTCTTC.

The chain has TRBV15 and TRBJ2-2; no definite D call. The CDR3 loop spans 13 amino acids. CDR1 LNHNV and CDR2 YYDKDF come from the germline V gene (reference sequence). V gave up 8 bases and J gave up 5 bases, with 12 bases separating them. The CDR3 here is CATRLRNTGELFF. In DNA form, the CDR3 reads TGTGCCACCCGGCTTCGTAATACCGGGGAGCTGTTTTTT.

J is TRBJ2-7 and V is TRBV7-9; D not resolved. Germline CDR1 SEHNR, CDR2 FQNEAQ (reference sequence). The CDR3 has 12 residues. V lost 5 bases, J lost 0 bases, and 5 bases lay in between. CDR3: CASSDDSYEQYF. The CDR3 DNA reads as TGTGCCAGCAGCGACGACTCCTACGAGCAGTACTTC.

In this sample, this clone turned up once. This chain connects TRBV9 to TRBJ2-7; 7 bases fit TRBD2. Germline V CDR1 and CDR2: SGDLS, YYNGEE. V was clipped by 2 bases and J by 0 bases; unmatched bases: 5. The CDR3 totals 15 residues. As DNA, the CDR3 is TGTGCCAGCAGCGTCGGGAGGACCTCCTCCTACGAGCAGTACTTC. Protein product: CASSVGRTSSYEQYF.

This clone was observed once. The gene calls are TRBV28 and TRBJ1-2; D is uncertain. V lost 1 base and J lost 2, with 5 bases in between. Germline values: CDR1 MDHEN, CDR2 SYDVKM. The CDR3 is made up of 13 amino acids. This chain's CDR3 is CASSLSANYGYTF. In DNA, the CDR3 is TGTGCCAGCAGTTTATCAGCGAACTATGGCTACACCTTC.

This sequence joins TRBV9 and TRBJ2-2, with a possible D match to TRBD1 (6 bases). The V end lost 0 bases, the J end lost 0 bases, and 9 bases lay between the germline ends. The germline gives CDR1 SGDLS, CDR2 YYNGEE. The CDR3 length is 16 residues. The CDR3 DNA reads as TGTGCCAGCAGCGTAGTAGGACAGCCGAACACCGGGGAGCTGTTTTTT. This encodes CASSVVGQPNTGELFF.

The chain is built from TRBV28 and TRBJ2-2; the match to TRBD2 covers 13 bases. J lost 8 bases, V lost 3 bases, and 12 bases had no gene match. Looked up from germline, CDR1 is MDHEN and CDR2 is SYDVKM. The CDR3 contains 18 residues. The CDR3 region has the DNA TGTGCCAGCAGTTTTTTCCCCTGGACTAGCGGGAGTACTGGGGAGCTGTTTTTT. It yields the protein CASSFFPWTSGSTGELFF. The whole variable domain, filled in from reference TRBV28 and TRBJ2-2, reads DVKVTQSSRYLVKRTGEKVFLECVQDMDHENMFWYRQDPGLGLRLIYFSYDVKMKEKGDIPEGYSVSREKKERFSLILESASTNQTSMYLCASSFFPWTSGSTGELFFGEGSRLTVL.

The rearrangement joins TRBV6-6 to TRBJ2-2, with D perhaps matching TRBD1 (6 bases). V gave up 4 bases and J gave up 4 bases, with 13 bases separating them. CDR1 and CDR2 (germline): MNHNY, SVGAGI (reference sequence). The CDR3 extends over 15 amino acids. CDR3 amino acids: CASSFTRDITGELFF. In nucleotides, the CDR3 is TGTGCCAGCAGTTTCACCCGGGACATCACCGGGGAGCTGTTTTTT.

CDR3 sequence: CASSNRGETQYF. Here the CDR3 DNA reads TGTGCCAGCAGTAACAGGGGGGAGACCCAGTACTTC. The V call is TRBV6-1, the J call TRBJ2-5; the match to TRBD1 covers 8 bases. Germline-derived CDR1 and CDR2 are MNHNS and SASEGT. The CDR3 is 12 residues long. Trimming took 5 bases from V and 5 from J; bases not matched to a gene: 1.

The rearrangement uses TRBV9 and TRBJ2-3; possible D gene TRBD1, 6 bases. Germline CDR1 and CDR2: SGDLS and YYNGEE. The ends were cut back, 4 bases at V and 3 bases at J, with 15 bases in the middle. This CDR3 has 15 amino acids. The chain's CDR3 is CASSPQGKGTDTQYF. CDR3 DNA sequence: TGTGCCAGCAGCCCACAGGGAAAAGGGACAGATACGCAGTATTTT.

This clone was observed once. This chain joins TRBV21-1 and TRBJ2-3; TRBD1 was called by the table and not checked on the DNA. TRBV21-1 is designated a pseudogene. This CDR3 is built from 16 residues. The CDR3 sequence: CASSGQATVMQDTQYF. CDR3 sequence (DNA): TGTGCCAGCAGTGGCCAGGCTACAGTCATGCAAGATACGCAGTATTTT.

The V gene is TRBV7-8, the J gene TRBJ2-2, with 11 bases that match TRBD2. V was clipped by 3 bases and J by 7 bases; unmatched bases: 1. Germline V gene sequence: CDR1 SGHVS, CDR2 FQNEAQ. The CDR3 is 14 residues long. This CDR3 reads CASSFSGRVGELFF. The CDR3 coding sequence is TGTGCCAGCAGCTTTAGCGGGAGGGTCGGGGAGCTGTTTTTT.

This chain's CDR3 is CASSSEDPTQYF. The CDR3, as DNA: TGCGCCAGCAGCTCGGAGGATCCTACGCAGTATTTT. V and J are TRBV5-1 and TRBJ2-3, with D tentatively TRBD2 (5 bases). Germline V gives CDR1 SGHRS, CDR2 YFSETQ. CDR3 length equals 12 residues. Trimming removed 3 bases at V and 8 bases at J, with 10 bases between.

The rearrangement joins TRBV19 to TRBJ2-4; 14 bases are a match to TRBD2. This CDR3 region has 17 residues. The V gene end was trimmed by 0 bases and the J gene end by 6 bases; junction bases not matched to a gene: 4. The germline V gene has CDR1 LNHDA and CDR2 SQIVND (reference sequence). CDR3 sequence reads: CASSIEGLAGAPNIQYF. The CDR3 DNA follows: TGTGCCAGTAGTATAGAGGGACTAGCGGGAGCCCCAAACATTCAGTACTTC.

The chain uses TRBV1 and TRBJ2-6; the table's D call TRBD1 went unverified against the DNA. TRBV1 constitutes a pseudogene. The CDR3 covers 14 residues. The CDR3 loop is CTSRPQSRANVLTF. DNA of the CDR3: TGCACCAGCAGACCACAAAGTCGGGCCAACGTCCTGACTTTC.

The chain couples TRBV28 to TRBJ1-2; D remains unclear. This CDR3 comprises 14 residues. The germline V gene encodes CDR1 MDHEN and CDR2 SYDVKM. Trimming shortened V by 1 base and J by 5 bases, and 11 bases separated the two germline ends. CDR3 sequence: CASSLSQQDYGYTF. CDR3 nucleotide sequence: TGTGCCAGCAGTTTATCCCAGCAGGATTATGGCTACACCTTC.

This clone was seen many times. The chain recombines TRBV2 with TRBJ2-1, with 8 bases that match TRBD2. Trimming took 7 bases from V and 8 from J; bases not matched to a gene: 7. This CDR3 is built from 13 residues. The germline CDR1 and CDR2 sequences are SNHLY and FYNNEI. CDR3 in DNA: TGTGCCAGCACCTGGCGGGAGGCCTATGAGCAGTTCTTC. This sequence encodes CASTWREAYEQFF.

V is TRBV29-1 and J is TRBJ2-3, with 7 nucleotides matching TRBD1. The CDR3 is made up of 14 amino acids. CDR1 and CDR2 from the germline V gene are SQVTM and ANQGSEA. Trimming cost V 6 bases and J 4 bases; bases outside gene matches: 10. CDR3 sequence reads: CSVALGTVADTQYF. CDR3 nucleotide sequence: TGCAGCGTCGCACTAGGGACAGTCGCAGATACGCAGTATTTT.

The chain carries TRBV4-1 and TRBJ1-1; D gene uncertain. The germline V and J ends were trimmed by 4 bases and 1 base, with 4 bases remaining between them. Germline V gene lookup returns CDR1 MGHRA and CDR2 YSYEKL. CDR3 length: 12 residues. CDR3 bases: TGCGCCAGCAGCCTGGGGAACACTGAAGCTTTCTTT. This sequence encodes CASSLGNTEAFF.

This chain uses TRBV2 with TRBJ2-1; D is undetermined. The germline V gene has CDR1 SNHLY and CDR2 FYNNEI. The CDR3 has 12 residues. Trimming pared 6 bases from V and 2 bases from J, leaving 5 bases between. The CDR3 loop reads CASRATYNEQFF. The CDR3 bases are TGTGCCAGCAGAGCTACCTACAATGAGCAGTTCTTC.

This clone occurred a few times. The V and J genes are TRBV9 and TRBJ1-2, with 8 positions matching TRBD1. V lost 4 bases, J lost 8 bases, and 7 bases stayed unmatched. This CDR3 has 13 residues. Germline CDR1 SGDLS, CDR2 YYNGEE. CDR3: CASSRQGPSGYTF. CDR3 bases: TGTGCCAGCAGCAGACAGGGGCCCTCCGGCTACACCTTC.

This sequence joins TRBV27 and TRBJ2-7; TRBD2 matches 12 bases. This CDR3 region has 16 residues. The ends lost 4 bases at V and 4 bases at J; junction bases unmatched: 8. Germline assignment: CDR1 MNHEY and CDR2 SMNVEV (reference sequence). The CDR3 spells CASSSSQTSGSYEQYF. Here the CDR3 DNA reads TGTGCCAGCAGTTCGAGTCAGACTAGCGGGAGTTACGAGCAGTACTTC.

To note about this clone: With a much larger clone just one base away, this may be a read error. V and J are TRBV4-3 and TRBJ2-2; the D gene is possibly TRBD1 (6 bases). V was cut by 11 bases and J by 1 base, with 11 bases left in between. The germline CDR1 and CDR2 sequences are LGHNA and YSLEER. The length of the CDR3 is 13 residues. The CDR3 sequence: CAASDRNTGELFF. The DNA for the CDR3 is TGCGCCGCCTCGGACAGGAACACCGGGGAGCTGTTTTTT.